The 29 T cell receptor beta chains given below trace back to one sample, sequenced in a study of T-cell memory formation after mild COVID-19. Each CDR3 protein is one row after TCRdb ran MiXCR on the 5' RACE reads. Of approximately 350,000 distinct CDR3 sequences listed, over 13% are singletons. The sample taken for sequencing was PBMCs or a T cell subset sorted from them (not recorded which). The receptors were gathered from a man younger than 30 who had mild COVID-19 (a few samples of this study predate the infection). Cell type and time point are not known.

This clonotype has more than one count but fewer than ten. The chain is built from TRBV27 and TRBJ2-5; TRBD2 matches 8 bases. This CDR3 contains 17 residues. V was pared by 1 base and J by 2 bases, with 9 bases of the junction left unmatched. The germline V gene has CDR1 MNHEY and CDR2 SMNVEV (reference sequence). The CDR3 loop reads CASSLFARGGKQETQYF. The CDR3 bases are TGTGCCAGCAGTTTATTCGCCCGGGGGGGGAAACAAGAGACCCAGTACTTC.

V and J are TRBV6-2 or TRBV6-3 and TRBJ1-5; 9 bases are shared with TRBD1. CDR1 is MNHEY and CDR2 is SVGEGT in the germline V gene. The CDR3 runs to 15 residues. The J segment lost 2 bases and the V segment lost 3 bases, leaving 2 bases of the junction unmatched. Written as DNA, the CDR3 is TGTGCCAGCAGTTATTGGACAGGGGGCAATCAGCCCCAGCATTTT. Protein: CASSYWTGGNQPQHF.

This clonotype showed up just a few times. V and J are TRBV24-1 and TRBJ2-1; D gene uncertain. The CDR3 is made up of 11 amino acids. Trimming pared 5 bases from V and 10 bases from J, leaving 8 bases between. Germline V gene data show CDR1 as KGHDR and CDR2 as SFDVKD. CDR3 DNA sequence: TGTGCCACCAGTGTTGGGCGGGAGCAGTTCTTC. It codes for CATSVGREQFF.

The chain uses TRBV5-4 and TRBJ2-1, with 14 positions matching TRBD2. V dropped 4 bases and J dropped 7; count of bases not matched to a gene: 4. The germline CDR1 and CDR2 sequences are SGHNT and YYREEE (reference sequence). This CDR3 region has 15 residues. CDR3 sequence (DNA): TGTGCCAGCAGCCTGACTAGCGGGGGGGTGAATGAGCAGTTCTTC. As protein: CASSLTSGGVNEQFF.

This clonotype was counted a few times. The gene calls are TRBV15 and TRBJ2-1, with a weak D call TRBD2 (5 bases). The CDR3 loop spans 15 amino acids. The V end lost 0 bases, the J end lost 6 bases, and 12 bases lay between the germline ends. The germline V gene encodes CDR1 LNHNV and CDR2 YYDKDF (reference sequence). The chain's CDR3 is CATSRDFRAGNEQFF. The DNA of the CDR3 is TGTGCCACCAGCAGAGATTTTCGCGCGGGCAATGAGCAGTTCTTC.

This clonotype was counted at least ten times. CDR3 in amino acids: CASSLGSGELFF. CDR3 DNA: TGTGCCAGCAGCTTGGGATCCGGGGAGCTGTTTTTT. The gene calls are TRBV7-9 and TRBJ2-2; D call uncertain. The V end lost 3 bases, the J end lost 6 bases, and 5 bases lay between the germline ends. From germline, CDR1 is SEHNR and CDR2 FQNEAQ (reference sequence). The length of the CDR3 is 12 residues.

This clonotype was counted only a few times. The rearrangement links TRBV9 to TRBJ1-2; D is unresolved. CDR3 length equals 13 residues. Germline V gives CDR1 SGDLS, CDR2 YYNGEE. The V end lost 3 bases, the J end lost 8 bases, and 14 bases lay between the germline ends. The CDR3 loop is CASSAFGDGGYTF. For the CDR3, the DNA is TGTGCCAGCAGCGCCTTTGGAGATGGCGGCTACACCTTC. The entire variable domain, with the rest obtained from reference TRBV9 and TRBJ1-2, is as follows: DSGVTQTPKHLITATGQRVTLRCSPRSGDLSVYWYQQSLDQGLQFLIQYYNGEERAKGNILERFSAQQFPDLHSELNLSSLELGDSALYFCASSAFGDGGYTFGSGTRLTVV.

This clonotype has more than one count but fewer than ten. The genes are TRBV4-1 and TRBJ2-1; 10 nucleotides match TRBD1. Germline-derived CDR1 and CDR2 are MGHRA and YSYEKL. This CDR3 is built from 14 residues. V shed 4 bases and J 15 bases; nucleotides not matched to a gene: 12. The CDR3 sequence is CASSPGTGAIFRFF. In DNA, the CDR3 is TGCGCCAGCAGCCCCGGGACAGGGGCAATTTTCCGGTTCTTC.

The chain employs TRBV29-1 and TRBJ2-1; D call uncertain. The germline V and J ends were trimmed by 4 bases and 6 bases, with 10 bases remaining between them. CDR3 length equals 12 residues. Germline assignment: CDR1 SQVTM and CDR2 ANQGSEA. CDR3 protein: CSVGVAFNEQFF. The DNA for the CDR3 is TGCAGCGTTGGGGTAGCCTTCAATGAGCAGTTCTTC.

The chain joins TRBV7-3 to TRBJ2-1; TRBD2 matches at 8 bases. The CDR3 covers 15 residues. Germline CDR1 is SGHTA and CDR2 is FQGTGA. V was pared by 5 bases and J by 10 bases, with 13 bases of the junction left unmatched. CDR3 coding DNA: TGTGCCAGCAGCCCCGGACTAGCCGGGACCAGCGAGCAGTTCTTC. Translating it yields CASSPGLAGTSEQFF. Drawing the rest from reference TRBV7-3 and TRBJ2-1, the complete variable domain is GAGVSQTPSNKVTEKGKYVELRCDPISGHTALYWYRQSLGQGPEFLIYFQGTGAADDSGLPNDRFFAVRPEGSVSTLKIQRTERGDSAVYLCASSPGLAGTSEQFFGPGTRLTVL.

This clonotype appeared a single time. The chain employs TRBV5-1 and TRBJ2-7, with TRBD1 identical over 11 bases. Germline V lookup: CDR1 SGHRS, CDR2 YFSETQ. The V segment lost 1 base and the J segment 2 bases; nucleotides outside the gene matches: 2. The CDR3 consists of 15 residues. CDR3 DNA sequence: TGCGCCAGCAGCTTGAGGGGACAGGGGGCCTACGAGCAGTACTTC. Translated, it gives CASSLRGQGAYEQYF.

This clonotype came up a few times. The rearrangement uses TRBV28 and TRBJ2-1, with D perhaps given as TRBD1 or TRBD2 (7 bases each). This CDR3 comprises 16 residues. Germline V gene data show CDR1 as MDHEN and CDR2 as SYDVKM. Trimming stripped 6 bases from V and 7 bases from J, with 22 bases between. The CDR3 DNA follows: TGTGCCAGCAGCCCCCTTGGGAGGGGGCATCAGAATGAGCAGTTCTTC. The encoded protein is CASSPLGRGHQNEQFF. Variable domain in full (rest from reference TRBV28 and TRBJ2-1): DVKVTQSSRYLVKRTGEKVFLECVQDMDHENMFWYRQDPGLGLRLIYFSYDVKMKEKGDIPEGYSVSREKKERFSLILESASTNQTSMYLCASSPLGRGHQNEQFFGPGTRLTVL.

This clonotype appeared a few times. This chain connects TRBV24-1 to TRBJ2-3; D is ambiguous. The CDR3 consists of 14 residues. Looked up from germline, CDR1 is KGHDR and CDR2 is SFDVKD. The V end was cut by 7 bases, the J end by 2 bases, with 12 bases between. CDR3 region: CATRNGRTTDTQYF. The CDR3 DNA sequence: TGTGCCACCAGGAACGGCAGGACCACAGATACGCAGTATTTT.

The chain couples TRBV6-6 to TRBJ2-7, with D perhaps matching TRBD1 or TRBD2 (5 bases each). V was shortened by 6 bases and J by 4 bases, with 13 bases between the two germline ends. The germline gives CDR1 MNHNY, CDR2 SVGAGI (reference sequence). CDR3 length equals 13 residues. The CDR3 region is CASSWGPPYEQYV. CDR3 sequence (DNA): TGTGCCAGCAGCTGGGGACCGCCGTACGAGCAGTACGTC.

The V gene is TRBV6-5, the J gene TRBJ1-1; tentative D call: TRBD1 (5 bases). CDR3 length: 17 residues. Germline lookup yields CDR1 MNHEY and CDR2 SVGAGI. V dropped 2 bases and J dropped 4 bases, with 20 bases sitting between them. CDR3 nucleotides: TGTGCCAGCAGTTACGCGGCCCTCCGGGTGGGACTCACTGAAGCTTTCTTT. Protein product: CASSYAALRVGLTEAFF.

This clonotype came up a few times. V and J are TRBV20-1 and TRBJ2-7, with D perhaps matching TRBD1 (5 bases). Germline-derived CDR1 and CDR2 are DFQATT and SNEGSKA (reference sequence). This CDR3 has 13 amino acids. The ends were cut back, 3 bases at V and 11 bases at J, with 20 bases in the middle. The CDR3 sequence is CSASVTSGHGKYF. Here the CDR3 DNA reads TGCAGTGCTAGTGTCACTTCAGGACACGGAAAGTACTTC.

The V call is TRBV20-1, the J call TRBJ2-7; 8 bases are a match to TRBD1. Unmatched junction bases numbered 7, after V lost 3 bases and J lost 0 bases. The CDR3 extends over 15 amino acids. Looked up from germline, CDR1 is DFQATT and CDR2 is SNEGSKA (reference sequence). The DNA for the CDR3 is TGCAGTGCTAGTGACGGACAGGGCCACTCCTACGAGCAGTACGTC. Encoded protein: CSASDGQGHSYEQYV.

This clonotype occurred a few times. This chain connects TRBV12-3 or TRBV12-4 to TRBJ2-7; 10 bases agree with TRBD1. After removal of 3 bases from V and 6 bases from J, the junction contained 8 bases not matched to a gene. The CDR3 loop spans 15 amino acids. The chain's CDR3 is CASSFRQGAKTEQYF. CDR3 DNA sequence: TGTGCCAGCAGTTTTCGACAGGGGGCCAAGACCGAGCAGTACTTC.

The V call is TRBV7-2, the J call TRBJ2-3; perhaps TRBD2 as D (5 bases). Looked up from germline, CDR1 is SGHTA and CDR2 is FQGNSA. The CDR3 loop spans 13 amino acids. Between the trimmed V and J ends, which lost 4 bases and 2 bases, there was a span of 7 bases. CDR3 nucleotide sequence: TGTGCCAGCAGCTACGGGAACACAGATACGCAGTATTTT. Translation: CASSYGNTDTQYF.

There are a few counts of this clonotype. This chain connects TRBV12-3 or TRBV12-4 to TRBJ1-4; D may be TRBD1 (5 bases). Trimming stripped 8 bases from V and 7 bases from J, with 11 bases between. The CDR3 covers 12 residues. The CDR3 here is CASAPDSEKLFF. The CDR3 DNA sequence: TGTGCCAGCGCCCCAGACAGTGAAAAACTGTTTTTT.

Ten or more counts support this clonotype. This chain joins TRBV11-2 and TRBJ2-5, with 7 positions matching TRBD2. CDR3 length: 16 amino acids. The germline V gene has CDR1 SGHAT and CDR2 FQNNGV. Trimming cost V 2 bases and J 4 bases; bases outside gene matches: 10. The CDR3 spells CASSLLTTLAPETQYF. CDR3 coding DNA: TGTGCCAGCAGCTTACTGACCACACTAGCGCCAGAGACCCAGTACTTC.

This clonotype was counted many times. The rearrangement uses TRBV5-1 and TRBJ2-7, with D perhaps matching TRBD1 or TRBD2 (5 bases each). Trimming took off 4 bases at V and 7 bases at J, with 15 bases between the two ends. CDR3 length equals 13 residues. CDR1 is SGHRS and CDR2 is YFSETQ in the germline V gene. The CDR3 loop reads CASSPGTAGEQYV. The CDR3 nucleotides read TGCGCCAGCAGCCCCGGGACCGCGGGTGAGCAGTACGTC.

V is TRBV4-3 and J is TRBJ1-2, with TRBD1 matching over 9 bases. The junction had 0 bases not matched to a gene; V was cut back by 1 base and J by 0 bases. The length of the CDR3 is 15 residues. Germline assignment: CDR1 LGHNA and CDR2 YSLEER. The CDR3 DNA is TGCGCCAGCAGCCAAGGGGACAGGGCTAACTATGGCTACACCTTC. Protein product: CASSQGDRANYGYTF.

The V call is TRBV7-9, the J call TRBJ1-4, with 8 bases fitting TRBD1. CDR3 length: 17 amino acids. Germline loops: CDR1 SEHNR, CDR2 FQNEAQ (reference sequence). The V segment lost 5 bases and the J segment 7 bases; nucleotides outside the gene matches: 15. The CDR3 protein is CASSLKTGAGFGEKLFF. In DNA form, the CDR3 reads TGTGCCAGCAGCCTAAAGACAGGGGCGGGATTTGGTGAAAAACTGTTTTTT. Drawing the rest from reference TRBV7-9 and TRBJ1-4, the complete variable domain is DTGVSQNPRHKITKRGQNVTFRCDPISEHNRLYWYRQTLGQGPEFLTYFQNEAQLEKSRLLSDRFSAERPKGSFSTLEIQRTEQGDSAMYLCASSLKTGAGFGEKLFFGSGTQLSVL.

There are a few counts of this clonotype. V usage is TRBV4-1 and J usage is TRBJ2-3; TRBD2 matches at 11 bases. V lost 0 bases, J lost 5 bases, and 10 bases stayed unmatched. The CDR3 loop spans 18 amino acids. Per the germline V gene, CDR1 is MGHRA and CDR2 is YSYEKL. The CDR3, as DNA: TGCGCCAGCAGCCAAGATGCGTTAGCGGGGGGGCGTGGAGATACGCAGTATTTT. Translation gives CASSQDALAGGRGDTQYF.

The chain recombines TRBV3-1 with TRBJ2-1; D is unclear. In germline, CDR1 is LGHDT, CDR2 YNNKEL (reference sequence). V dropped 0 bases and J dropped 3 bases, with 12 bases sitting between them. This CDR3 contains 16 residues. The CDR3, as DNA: TGTGCCAGCAGCCAAGAAGGTCCACTATTCTACAATGAGCAGTTCTTC. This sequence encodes CASSQEGPLFYNEQFF.

The CDR3 loop is CASSVVPGQGKGTEAFF. The CDR3 DNA sequence: TGTGCCAGCAGCGTCGTCCCGGGACAGGGGAAGGGCACTGAAGCTTTCTTT. The rearrangement joins TRBV9 to TRBJ1-1; 10 positions agree with TRBD1. Germline V CDR1 and CDR2: SGDLS, YYNGEE. The CDR3 has 17 residues. V gave up 2 bases and J gave up 4 bases; unmatched junction bases: 11.

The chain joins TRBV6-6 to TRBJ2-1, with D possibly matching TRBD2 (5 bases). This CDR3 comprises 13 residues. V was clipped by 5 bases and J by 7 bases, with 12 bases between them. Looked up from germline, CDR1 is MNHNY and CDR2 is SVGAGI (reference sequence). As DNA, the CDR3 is TGTGCCAGCAGTCCCCCGGGAAAAAATGAGCAGTTCTTC. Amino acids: CASSPPGKNEQFF.

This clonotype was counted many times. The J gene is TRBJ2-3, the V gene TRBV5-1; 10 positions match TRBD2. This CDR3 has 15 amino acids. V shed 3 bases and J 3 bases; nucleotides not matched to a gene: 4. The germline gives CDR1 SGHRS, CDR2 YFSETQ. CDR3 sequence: CASSSGLAATDTQYF. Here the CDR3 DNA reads TGCGCCAGCAGCTCAGGACTAGCGGCGACAGATACGCAGTATTTT.